Described below is a single T cell receptor (beta chain) sequence and its context. The CDR3 loop spans 15 amino acids. V lost 5 bases to trimming and J lost 4 bases; unmatched junction nucleotides: 10. Germline V gene lookup returns CDR1 SGHNT and CDR2 YENEEA. Authors' analysis steps: By means of reference gene primer amplification, nucleated cell counts were estimated. Assay: immunoSEQ multiplex PCR; the TCRdb copy retains only in-frame clones and omits some. That table gives V, J and clone size, and the DNA gave D and trimming. The sample lists 200,000 to 250,000 clones, around 83% seen once, with around 7% in the top ten. The sample comes from a study of blood T cell repertoires in COVID-19. Study context: Researchers got acute and convalescent COVID-19 samples from the United States, Italy and Spain. Sample material is recorded as cDNA or gDNA derived from T cells, B-cell-depleted T cells, or PBMCs.

The V gene is TRBV11-3, the J gene TRBJ1-2; TRBD1 matches at 7 bases. Source material: peripheral blood. The TCR comes from a woman between 45 and 60 years old with acute or convalescent COVID-19. The CDR3 nucleotides are TGTGCCAGCAGCCCAAGTGGACAGGTCGCCTATGGCTACACCTTC. It specifies CASSPSGQVAYGYTF.